What follows are 10 T cell receptor beta chains derived from one specimen sequenced in a study of blood T cell repertoires in COVID-19. Clones were sequenced by immunoSEQ multiplex PCR, and TCRdb holds only the in-frame ones, with some missing. Of 85,000 to 130,000 clones listed, roughly 90% were seen once; the top ten hold roughly 5.6%. The sequenced sample consisted of peripheral blood. The receptors were gathered from a human donor in a cohort sampled during active COVID-19.

The chain employs TRBV19 and TRBJ1-5, with a tentative D call TRBD1 (5 bases). Germline-derived CDR1 and CDR2 are LNHDA and SQIVND (reference sequence). V lost 5 bases to trimming and J lost 6 bases, with 8 bases between them. This CDR3 spans 12 amino acids. In nucleotides, the CDR3 is TGTGCCAGTAGTCAGGGTGGTCAGCCCCAGCATTTT. Translated, it gives CASSQGGQPQHF. Variable domain in full (rest from reference TRBV19 and TRBJ1-5): DGGITQSPKYLFRKEGQNVTLSCEQNLNHDAMYWYRQDPGQGLRLIYYSQIVNDFQKGDIAEGYSVSREKKESFPLTVTSAQKNPTAFYLCASSQGGQPQHFGDGTRLSIL.

This chain uses TRBV2 with TRBJ1-1; no definite D call. The CDR3 contains 13 residues. The V gene's germline CDR1 is SNHLY and CDR2 FYNNEI. The V end was cut by 8 bases, the J end by 6 bases, with 16 bases between. The CDR3 nucleotides are TGTGCCAGCTGCGACGGGAATTTCGCTGAAGCTTTCTTT. Protein product: CASCDGNFAEAFF.

This chain connects TRBV5-8 to TRBJ1-2; possibly TRBD1 for D (6 bases). The length of the CDR3 is 14 residues. V was cut by 7 bases and J by 4 bases, with 17 bases left in between. Germline V CDR1 and CDR2: SGHTS, YDEGEE. The CDR3 coding sequence is TGTGCCAGCCAAAACTCCACAGGGCTCTATGGCTACACCTTC. This codes for CASQNSTGLYGYTF.

The V gene is TRBV30, the J gene TRBJ2-7; 9 bases are shared with TRBD1. From germline, CDR1 is GTSNPN and CDR2 SVGIG (reference sequence). The J segment lost 2 bases and the V segment lost 2 bases, leaving 4 bases of the junction unmatched. The CDR3 sequence is 14 residues long. This chain's CDR3 is CAWSWGTGTYEQYF. In DNA, the CDR3 is TGTGCCTGGAGTTGGGGGACAGGGACCTACGAGCAGTACTTC.

The chain carries TRBV3-1 (or the pseudogene TRBV3-2) and TRBJ2-2, with TRBD2 identical over 9 bases. The ends lost 3 bases at V and 9 bases at J; junction bases unmatched: 8. The CDR3 contains 15 residues. Germline CDR1 LGHDT, CDR2 YNNKEL (reference sequence). The CDR3 reads CASSQAGGFSRELFF. The CDR3 region has the DNA TGTGCCAGCAGCCAGGCGGGGGGGTTCTCGAGGGAGCTGTTTTTT.

The CDR3 sequence is CASSQAGTRWGGYTF. CDR3 sequence (DNA): TGTGCCAGCAGCCAAGCCGGGACACGGTGGGGAGGCTACACCTTC. V is TRBV3-1 (or the pseudogene TRBV3-2) and J is TRBJ1-2; D is possibly TRBD1 (6 bases). This CDR3 is built from 15 residues. The V end was cut by 1 base, the J end by 8 bases, with 17 bases between. Per germline, CDR1 LGHDT and CDR2 YNNKEL (reference sequence).

The V call is TRBV2, the J call TRBJ2-1; tentative D call: TRBD2 (5 bases). V gave up 2 bases and J gave up 7 bases, with 12 bases separating them. The CDR3 covers 14 residues. The germline gives CDR1 SNHLY, CDR2 FYNNEI. This chain's CDR3 is CASSETTRSNEQFF. CDR3 DNA sequence: TGTGCCAGCAGTGAAACTACTAGGTCAAATGAGCAGTTCTTC. Drawing the rest from reference TRBV2 and TRBJ2-1, the complete variable domain is EPEVTQTPSHQVTQMGQEVILRCVPISNHLYFYWYRQILGQKVEFLVSFYNNEISEKSEIFDDQFSVERPDGSNFTLKIRSTKLEDSAMYFCASSETTRSNEQFFGPGTRLTVL.

This clone came up a few times. The chain carries TRBV4-2 and TRBJ2-7; TRBD2 matches 9 bases. CDR3 size: 16 residues. Per germline, CDR1 LGHNA and CDR2 YNFKEQ. V shed 6 bases and J 1 base; nucleotides not matched to a gene: 10. The CDR3 DNA sequence: TGTGCCAGCAGTTGGATAGCGGGAGAGGGGTCCTACGAGCAGTACTTC. It translates to CASSWIAGEGSYEQYF.

The V and J genes are TRBV6-5 and TRBJ1-1; 7 positions agree with TRBD1. In germline, CDR1 is MNHEY, CDR2 SVGAGI. V lost 6 bases to trimming and J lost 0 bases; unmatched junction nucleotides: 4. The CDR3 extends over 14 amino acids. CDR3 amino acids: CASRITGVNTEAFF. The DNA of the CDR3 is TGTGCCAGCAGGATCACAGGGGTGAACACTGAAGCTTTCTTT.

This clone was observed a single time. The rearrangement uses TRBV1 and TRBJ2-3; the D segment call TRBD2 is taken from the table without a DNA check. TRBV1 counts as a pseudogene. The CDR3 has 15 residues. The CDR3 DNA is TGCACCAGCAGCCTGACTAGCGGAATTGGAGATACGCAGTATTTT. Translating it yields CTSSLTSGIGDTQYF.